The 10 T cell receptor beta chains below all came from one sample that was sequenced in a study of blood T cell repertoires in COVID-19. TCRdb keeps only in-frame clones here, not all; method: immunoSEQ multiplex PCR. The sample consists of 130,000 to 150,000 clones, more than 80% of them appearing once. Sequenced material: peripheral blood. Every receptor here comes from a woman older than 75 in a cohort sampled during active or convalescent COVID-19.

This chain uses TRBV5-1 with TRBJ2-3; 9 bases line up with TRBD2. Trimming removed 5 bases from V and 0 bases from J; junction bases left unmatched: 4. CDR1 is SGHRS and CDR2 is YFSETQ in the germline V gene. This CDR3 contains 15 residues. CDR3 bases: TGCGCCAGCAGGAGAACTAGCGGGAGCACAGATACGCAGTATTTT. It specifies CASRRTSGSTDTQYF.

In regard to this clone: Its ends do not fully match the called genes, so a read error is possible. V is TRBV5-1 and J is TRBJ2-5; TRBD2 matches at 14 bases. CDR3 length equals 16 residues. Germline-derived CDR1 and CDR2 are SGHRS and YFSETQ. DNA of the CDR3: TGCGCCAGCAGCCAGGGACTAGCGGGGGAGCAAGGGACCCAGTACTTC. Translated, it gives CASSQGLAGEQGTQYF.

The V call is TRBV3-1 (or the pseudogene TRBV3-2), the J call TRBJ2-7, with D possibly matching TRBD2 (5 bases). Germline assignment: CDR1 LGHDT and CDR2 YNNKEL (reference sequence). This CDR3 region has 14 residues. V dropped 1 base and J dropped 7 bases, with 14 bases sitting between them. The CDR3: CASSQAPDSGEQYV. The CDR3 DNA sequence: TGTGCCAGCAGCCAAGCTCCAGACTCGGGGGAGCAGTACGTC.

The gene calls are TRBV5-8 and TRBJ1-5; TRBD1 aligns across 7 bases. J lost 3 bases, V lost 0 bases, and 6 bases had no gene match. The CDR3 loop spans 16 amino acids. Germline lookup yields CDR1 SGHTS and CDR2 YDEGEE. Written as DNA, the CDR3 is TGTGCCAGCAGCTTGGGACAGGGTGGGGTCAATCAGCCCCAGCATTTT. This codes for CASSLGQGGVNQPQHF.

The rearrangement joins TRBV30 to TRBJ1-2; perhaps TRBD1 as D (6 bases). Looked up from germline, CDR1 is GTSNPN and CDR2 is SVGIG (reference sequence). Between the trimmed V and J ends, which lost 4 bases and 2 bases, there was a span of 11 bases. The length of the CDR3 is 13 residues. CDR3 sequence (DNA): TGTGCCTGGACCCGACAGGCAAACTATGGCTACACCTTC. It is translated as CAWTRQANYGYTF.

The V and J genes are TRBV28 and TRBJ1-4, with 12 positions matching TRBD1. CDR1 and CDR2 (germline): MDHEN, SYDVKM. This CDR3 has 17 amino acids. V lost 6 bases to trimming and J lost 4 bases; unmatched junction nucleotides: 9. CDR3 DNA sequence: TGTGCCAGCAGACCCACGGGACAGGGGGCTATTAATGAAAAACTGTTTTTT. It encodes CASRPTGQGAINEKLFF.

The V gene is TRBV5-1, the J gene TRBJ2-3, with 8 bases matching TRBD1. Germline-derived CDR1 and CDR2 are SGHRS and YFSETQ. This CDR3 has 14 residues. V lost 5 bases and J lost 1; bases outside the gene matches: 3. In DNA, the CDR3 is TGCGCCAGCAGTAAGGACAGGGGCACAGATACGCAGTATTTT. Translated, it gives CASSKDRGTDTQYF.

This clone has only a few counts. The CDR3 bases are TGTGCCAGCAGCACGCGGGGTTGGTATGATTCACCCCTCCACTTT. It translates to CASSTRGWYDSPLHF. V is TRBV5-8 and J is TRBJ1-6; the D is unclear. Germline-derived CDR1 and CDR2 are SGHTS and YDEGEE. The CDR3 is made up of 15 amino acids. The V and J ends lost 4 bases and 8 bases respectively, with 16 bases between them.

V is TRBV30 and J is TRBJ1-1, with no clear D. Germline values: CDR1 GTSNPN, CDR2 SVGIG (reference sequence). Between the trimmed V and J ends, which lost 0 bases and 0 bases, there was a span of 5 bases. This CDR3 is 13 amino acids long. The CDR3 nucleotides read TGTGCCTGGAGTGTCGGTCTGAACACTGAAGCTTTCTTT. This translates into CAWSVGLNTEAFF.

This clone was found once. J is TRBJ2-2 and V is TRBV4-1, with D maybe TRBD2 (6 bases). Per the germline V gene, CDR1 is MGHRA and CDR2 is YSYEKL. The CDR3 runs to 15 residues. Trimming removed 0 bases at V and 5 bases at J, with 10 bases between. DNA of the CDR3: TGCGCCAGCAGCCAAGAACCCGCGGGGACCGGGGAGCTGTTTTTT. Translated, it gives CASSQEPAGTGELFF.